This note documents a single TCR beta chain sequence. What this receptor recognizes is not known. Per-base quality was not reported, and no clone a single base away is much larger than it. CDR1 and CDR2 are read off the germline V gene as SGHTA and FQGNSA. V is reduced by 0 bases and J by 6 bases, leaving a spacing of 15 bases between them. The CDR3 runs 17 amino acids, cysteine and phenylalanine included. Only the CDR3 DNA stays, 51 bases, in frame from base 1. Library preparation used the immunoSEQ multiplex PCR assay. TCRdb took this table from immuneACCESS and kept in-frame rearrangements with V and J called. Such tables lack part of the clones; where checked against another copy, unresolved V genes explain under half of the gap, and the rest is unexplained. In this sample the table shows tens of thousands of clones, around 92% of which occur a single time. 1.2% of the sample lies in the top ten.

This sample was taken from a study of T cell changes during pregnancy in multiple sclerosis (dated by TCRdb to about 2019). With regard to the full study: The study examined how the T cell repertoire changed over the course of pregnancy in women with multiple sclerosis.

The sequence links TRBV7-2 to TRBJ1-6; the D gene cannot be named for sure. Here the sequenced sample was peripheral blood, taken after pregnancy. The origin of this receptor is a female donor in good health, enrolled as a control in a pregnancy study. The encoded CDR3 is CASSLALRAGANSPLHF. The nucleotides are TGTGCCAGCAGCTTAGCGCTGCGGGCGGGAGCTAATTCACCCCTCCACTTT.